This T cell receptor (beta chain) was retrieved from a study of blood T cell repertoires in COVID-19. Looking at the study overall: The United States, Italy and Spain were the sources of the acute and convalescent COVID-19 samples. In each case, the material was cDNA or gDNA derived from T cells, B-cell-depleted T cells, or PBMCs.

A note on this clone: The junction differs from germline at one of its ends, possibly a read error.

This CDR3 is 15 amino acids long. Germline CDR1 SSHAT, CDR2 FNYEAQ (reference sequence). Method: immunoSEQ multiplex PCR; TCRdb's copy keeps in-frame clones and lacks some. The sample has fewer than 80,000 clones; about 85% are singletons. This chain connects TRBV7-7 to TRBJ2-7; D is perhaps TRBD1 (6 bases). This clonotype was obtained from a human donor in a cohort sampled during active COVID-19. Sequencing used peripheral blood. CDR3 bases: TGTGCTAGCAGCCCGAGGCTGGGGGCAATAGGCGAGCAGTACTTC. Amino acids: CASSPRLGAIGEQYF.